One and the same sample provided the 3 T cell receptor beta chains below, sequenced in a study of T cell responses to AZD1222 COVID-19 vaccine. TCRdb's copy holds only in-frame clones and misses some; the assay was immunoSEQ multiplex PCR. The table has around 140,000 clones, about 93% seen once. The material was peripheral blood, obtained on day 0 of AZD1222 vaccination. The receptors come from an adult in good health.

This clone was seen more than once but under ten times. V is TRBV2 and J is TRBJ2-5, with TRBD1 matching 9 bases. Germline values: CDR1 SNHLY, CDR2 FYNNEI. This CDR3 spans 15 amino acids. The V segment lost 6 bases and the J segment 1 base; nucleotides outside the gene matches: 6. This CDR3 reads CASRGTGLPQETQYF. CDR3 bases: TGTGCCAGCAGAGGGACAGGGTTGCCCCAAGAGACCCAGTACTTC.

V gene TRBV9 combines with J gene TRBJ2-3; the match to TRBD2 covers 8 bases. The CDR3 length is 16 residues. Per the germline V gene, CDR1 is SGDLS and CDR2 is YYNGEE. J gave up 6 bases and V 4 bases, and 13 bases lay outside the gene matches. The CDR3 nucleotides read TGTGCCAGCAGCCCCGGGGCGGGGGGTTTAGTTGATACGCAGTATTTT. Its protein product is CASSPGAGGLVDTQYF.

The chain is built from TRBV7-2 and TRBJ1-5; TRBD1 might be the D (5 bases). Trimming cost V 4 bases and J 6 bases, with 10 bases left between them. The CDR3 covers 13 residues. Germline V gives CDR1 SGHTA, CDR2 FQGNSA. The CDR3 loop reads CASSYWTTQPQHF. CDR3 bases: TGTGCCAGCAGCTATTGGACAACTCAGCCCCAGCATTTT.